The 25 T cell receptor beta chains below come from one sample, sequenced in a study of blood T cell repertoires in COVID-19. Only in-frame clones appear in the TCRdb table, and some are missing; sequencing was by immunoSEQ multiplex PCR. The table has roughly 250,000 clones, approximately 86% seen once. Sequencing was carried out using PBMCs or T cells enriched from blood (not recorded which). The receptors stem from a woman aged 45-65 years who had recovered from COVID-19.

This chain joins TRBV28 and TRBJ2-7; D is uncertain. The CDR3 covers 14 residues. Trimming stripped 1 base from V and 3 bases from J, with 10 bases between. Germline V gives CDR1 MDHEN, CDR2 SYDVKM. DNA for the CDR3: TGTGCCAGCAGTTTATCAGTAAGAAGCTACGAGCAGTACTTC. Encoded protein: CASSLSVRSYEQYF.

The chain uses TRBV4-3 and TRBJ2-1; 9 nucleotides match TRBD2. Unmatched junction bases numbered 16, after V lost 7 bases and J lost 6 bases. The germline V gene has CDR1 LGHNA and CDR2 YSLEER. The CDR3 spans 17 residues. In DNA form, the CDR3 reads TGCGCCAGCATGGGAAGGATAGCGGGAGACGGGACCAATGAGCAGTTCTTC. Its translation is CASMGRIAGDGTNEQFF.

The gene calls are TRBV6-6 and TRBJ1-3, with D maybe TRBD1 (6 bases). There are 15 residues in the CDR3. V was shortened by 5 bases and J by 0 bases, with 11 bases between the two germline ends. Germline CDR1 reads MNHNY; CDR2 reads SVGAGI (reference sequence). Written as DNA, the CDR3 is TGTGCCAGCAGTAGTGGGGGCGGCTCTGGAAACACCATATATTTT. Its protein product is CASSSGGGSGNTIYF.

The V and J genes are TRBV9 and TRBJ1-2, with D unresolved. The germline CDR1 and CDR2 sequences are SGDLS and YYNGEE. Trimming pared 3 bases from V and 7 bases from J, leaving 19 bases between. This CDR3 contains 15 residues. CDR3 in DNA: TGTGCCAGCAGCGCCCTCACGACACGTACGGTTGGCTACACCTTC. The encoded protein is CASSALTTRTVGYTF.

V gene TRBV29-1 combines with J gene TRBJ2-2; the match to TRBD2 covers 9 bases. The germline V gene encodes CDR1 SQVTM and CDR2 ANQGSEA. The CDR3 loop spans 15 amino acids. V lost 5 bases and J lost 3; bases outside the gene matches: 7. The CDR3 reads CSVWAGGPDTGELFF. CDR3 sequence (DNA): TGCAGCGTTTGGGCGGGAGGGCCCGACACCGGGGAGCTGTTTTTT.

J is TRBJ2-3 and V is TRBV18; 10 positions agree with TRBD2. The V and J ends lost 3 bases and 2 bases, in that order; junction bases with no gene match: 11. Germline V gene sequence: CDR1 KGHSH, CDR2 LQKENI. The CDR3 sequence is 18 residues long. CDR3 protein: CASSPLAGVSGNTDTQYF. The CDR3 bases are TGTGCCAGCTCACCTCTAGCGGGAGTCTCGGGAAACACAGATACGCAGTATTTT.

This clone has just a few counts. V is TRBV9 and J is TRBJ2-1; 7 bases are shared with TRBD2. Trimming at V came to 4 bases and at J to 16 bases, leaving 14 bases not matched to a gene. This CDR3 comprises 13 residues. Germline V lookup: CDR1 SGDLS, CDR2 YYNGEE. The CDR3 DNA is TGTGCCAGCAGCCCTAACGAAGCGGGACGGAACTTCTTC. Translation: CASSPNEAGRNFF. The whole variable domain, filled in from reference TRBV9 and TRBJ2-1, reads DSGVTQTPKHLITATGQRVTLRCSPRSGDLSVYWYQQSLDQGLQFLIQYYNGEERAKGNILERFSAQQFPDLHSELNLSSLELGDSALYFCASSPNEAGRNFFGPGTRLTVL.

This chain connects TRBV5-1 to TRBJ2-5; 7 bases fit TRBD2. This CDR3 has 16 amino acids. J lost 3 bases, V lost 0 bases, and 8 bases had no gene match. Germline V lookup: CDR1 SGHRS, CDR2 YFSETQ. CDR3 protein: CASSLGASGTKETQYF. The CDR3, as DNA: TGCGCCAGCAGCTTGGGGGCTAGCGGAACAAAAGAGACCCAGTACTTC.

The CDR3 DNA follows: TGTGCCAGCAGTCAGGTGAAAGGTGAAGCTTTCTTT. Translating it yields CASSQVKGEAFF. V usage is TRBV28 and J usage is TRBJ1-1; D remains unclear. V dropped 5 bases and J dropped 7 bases, with 11 bases sitting between them. The CDR3 runs 12 residues. Germline V gene lookup returns CDR1 MDHEN and CDR2 SYDVKM.

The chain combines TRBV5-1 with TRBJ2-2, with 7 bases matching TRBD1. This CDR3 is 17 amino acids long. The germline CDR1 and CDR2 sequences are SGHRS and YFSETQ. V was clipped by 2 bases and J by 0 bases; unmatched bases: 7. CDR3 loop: CASSLTWDRSNTGELFF. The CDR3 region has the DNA TGCGCCAGCAGCTTAACTTGGGACAGATCGAACACCGGGGAGCTGTTTTTT.

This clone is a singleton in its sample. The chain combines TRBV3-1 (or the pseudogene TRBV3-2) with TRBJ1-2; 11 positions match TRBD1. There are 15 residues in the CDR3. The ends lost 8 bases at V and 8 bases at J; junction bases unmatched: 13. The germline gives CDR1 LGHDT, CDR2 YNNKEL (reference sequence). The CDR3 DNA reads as TGTGCCAGCTCAACACCGGGACAGGGGGGAAGGGGCTACACCTTC. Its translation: CASSTPGQGGRGYTF.

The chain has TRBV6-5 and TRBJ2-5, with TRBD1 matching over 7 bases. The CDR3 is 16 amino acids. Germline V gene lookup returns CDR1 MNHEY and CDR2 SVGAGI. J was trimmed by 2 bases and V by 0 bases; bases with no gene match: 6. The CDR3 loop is CASSYSWDRSQETQYF. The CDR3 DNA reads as TGTGCCAGCAGTTACTCGTGGGACAGATCACAAGAGACCCAGTACTTC.

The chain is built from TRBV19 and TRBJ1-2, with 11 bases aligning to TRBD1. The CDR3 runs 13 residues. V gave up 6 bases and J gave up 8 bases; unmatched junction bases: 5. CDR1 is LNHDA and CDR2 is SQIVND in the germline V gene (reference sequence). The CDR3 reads CASSRTGGYGYTF. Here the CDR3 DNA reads TGTGCCAGTAGCAGGACAGGGGGCTACGGCTACACCTTC.

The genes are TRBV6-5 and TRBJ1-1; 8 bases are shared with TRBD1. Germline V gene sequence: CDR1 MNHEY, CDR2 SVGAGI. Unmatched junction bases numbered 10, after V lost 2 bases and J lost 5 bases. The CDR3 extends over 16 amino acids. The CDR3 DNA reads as TGTGCCAGCAGTTACAGGACAGGGTCCGCAGGGACTGAAGCTTTCTTT. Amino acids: CASSYRTGSAGTEAFF.

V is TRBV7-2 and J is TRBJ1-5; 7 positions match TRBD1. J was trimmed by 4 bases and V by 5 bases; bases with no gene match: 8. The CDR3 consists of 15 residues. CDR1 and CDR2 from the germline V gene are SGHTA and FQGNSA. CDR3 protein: CASSRRRGANQPQHF. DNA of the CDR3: TGTGCCAGCAGCAGACGCAGGGGGGCAAATCAGCCCCAGCATTTT.

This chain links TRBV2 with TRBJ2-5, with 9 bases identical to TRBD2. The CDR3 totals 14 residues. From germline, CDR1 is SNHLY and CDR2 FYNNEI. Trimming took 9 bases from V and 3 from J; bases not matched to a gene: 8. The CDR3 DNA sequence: TGTGCCAGGGGGGATTCTAGCGGGAAAGAGACCCAGTACTTC. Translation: CARGDSSGKETQYF.

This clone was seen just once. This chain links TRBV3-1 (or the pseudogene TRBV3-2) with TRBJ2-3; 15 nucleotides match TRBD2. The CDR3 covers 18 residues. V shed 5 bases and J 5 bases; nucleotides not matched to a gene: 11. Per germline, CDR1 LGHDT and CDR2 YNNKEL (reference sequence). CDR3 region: CASSYGLAGGGLGDTQYF. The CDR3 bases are TGTGCCAGCAGCTACGGACTAGCGGGAGGGGGGTTAGGAGATACGCAGTATTTT.

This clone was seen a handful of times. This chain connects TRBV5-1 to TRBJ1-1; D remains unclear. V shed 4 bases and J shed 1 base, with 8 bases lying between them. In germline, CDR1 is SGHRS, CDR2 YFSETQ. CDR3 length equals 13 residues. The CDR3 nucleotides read TGCGCCAGCAGCGTCGACTCGAACACTGAAGCTTTCTTT. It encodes CASSVDSNTEAFF.

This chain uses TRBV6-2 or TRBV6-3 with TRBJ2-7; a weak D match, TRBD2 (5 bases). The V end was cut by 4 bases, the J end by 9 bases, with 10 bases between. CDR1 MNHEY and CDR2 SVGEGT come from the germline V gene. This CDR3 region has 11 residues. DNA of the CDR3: TGTGCCAGCAGTTGGTCCGAGGGGCAGTACTTC. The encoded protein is CASSWSEGQYF.

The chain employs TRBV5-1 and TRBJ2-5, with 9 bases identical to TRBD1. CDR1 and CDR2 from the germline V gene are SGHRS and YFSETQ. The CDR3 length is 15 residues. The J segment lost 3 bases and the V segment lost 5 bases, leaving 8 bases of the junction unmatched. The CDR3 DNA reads TGCGCCAGCAGTCGTACCGGGACAGGGAAAGAGACCCAGTACTTC. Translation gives CASSRTGTGKETQYF.

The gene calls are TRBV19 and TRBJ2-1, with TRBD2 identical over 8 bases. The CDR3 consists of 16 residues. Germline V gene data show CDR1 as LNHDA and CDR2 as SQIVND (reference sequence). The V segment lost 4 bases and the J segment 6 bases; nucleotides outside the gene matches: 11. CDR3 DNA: TGTGCCAGTAGTACACTACAAAAAACTAGCGGCAATGAGCAGTTCTTC. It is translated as CASSTLQKTSGNEQFF.

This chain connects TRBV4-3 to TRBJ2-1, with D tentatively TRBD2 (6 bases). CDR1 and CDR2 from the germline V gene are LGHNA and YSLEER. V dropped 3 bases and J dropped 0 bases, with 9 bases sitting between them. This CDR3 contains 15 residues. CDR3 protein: CASSQTRSSYNEQFF. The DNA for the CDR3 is TGCGCCAGCAGCCAGACTAGGAGCTCCTACAATGAGCAGTTCTTC.

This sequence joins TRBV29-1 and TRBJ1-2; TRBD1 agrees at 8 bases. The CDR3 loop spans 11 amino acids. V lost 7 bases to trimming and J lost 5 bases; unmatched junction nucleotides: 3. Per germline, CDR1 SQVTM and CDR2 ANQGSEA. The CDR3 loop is CSGGQGYGYTF. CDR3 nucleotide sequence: TGCAGCGGCGGACAGGGTTATGGCTACACCTTC.

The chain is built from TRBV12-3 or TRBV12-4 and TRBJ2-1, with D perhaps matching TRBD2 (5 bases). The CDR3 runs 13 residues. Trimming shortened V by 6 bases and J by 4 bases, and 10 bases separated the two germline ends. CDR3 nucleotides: TGTGCCAGCAGGGTCGGGGAATACAATGAGCAGTTCTTC. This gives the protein CASRVGEYNEQFF.

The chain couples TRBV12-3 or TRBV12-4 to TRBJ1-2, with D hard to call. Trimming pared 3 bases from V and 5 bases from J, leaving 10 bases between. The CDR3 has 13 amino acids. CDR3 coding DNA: TGTGCCAGCAGTTTGGGCATGGGTTATGGCTACACCTTC. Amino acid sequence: CASSLGMGYGYTF.